These 20 T cell receptor beta chains originate from one sample sequenced in a study of CD8+ T cells in alopecia areata. The sample's treatment: oral pan-JAK inhibitor, 5-10 mg twice daily. TCR sequencing used cDNA made by reverse transcription of extracted RNA. Only in-frame clones appear in the TCRdb table, and some are missing; sequencing was by immunoSEQ multiplex PCR. The top ten clones hold more than 3.5% of a sample with over 200,000 clones, roughly 64% of them seen once. This specimen consisted of CD4+ T cells sorted from blood, obtained at week 4, from a patient treated with tofacitinib. The source is a human donor with alopecia areata.

This clone was observed once. The V call is TRBV6-5, the J call TRBJ1-2; D gene uncertain. This CDR3 comprises 11 residues. Trimming cost V 6 bases and J 8 bases, with 10 bases left between them. Per germline, CDR1 MNHEY and CDR2 SVGAGI. In DNA form, the CDR3 reads TGTGCCAGCAGAGAACTGGAAGGCTACACCTTC. Encoded protein: CASRELEGYTF.

The chain has TRBV11-2 and TRBJ2-5; 8 nucleotides align to TRBD2. After removal of 5 bases from V and 2 bases from J, the junction contained 7 bases not matched to a gene. From germline, CDR1 is SGHAT and CDR2 FQNNGV. The CDR3 totals 15 residues. CDR3 in amino acids: CASSPGLGEQETQYF. The CDR3 DNA reads as TGTGCCAGCAGCCCGGGACTAGGGGAACAAGAGACCCAGTACTTC.

The gene calls are TRBV30 and TRBJ1-4, with TRBD1 identical over 9 bases. Germline-derived CDR1 and CDR2 are GTSNPN and SVGIG (reference sequence). The CDR3 has 14 amino acids. The ends lost 0 bases at V and 7 bases at J; junction bases unmatched: 3. The CDR3: CAWSVGTGLEKLFF. The CDR3 DNA reads TGTGCCTGGAGTGTCGGGACAGGGCTTGAAAAACTGTTTTTT.

This clone occurred a few times. The CDR3: CSVEAGRASSQQYF. The CDR3 DNA is TGCAGCGTTGAAGCGGGCAGGGCCTCGTCCCAGCAGTACTTC. V gene TRBV29-1 combines with J gene TRBJ2-7; a possible D gene is TRBD1 (5 bases). V lost 1 base and J lost 8, with 18 bases in between. The CDR3 has 14 residues. Germline V gene lookup returns CDR1 SQVTM and CDR2 ANQGSEA.

The chain joins TRBV4-1 to TRBJ1-1, with 9 positions matching TRBD1. Germline CDR1 and CDR2: MGHRA and YSYEKL. The junction had 1 base not matched to a gene; V was cut back by 1 base and J by 1 base. CDR3 length: 15 amino acids. Written as DNA, the CDR3 is TGCGCCAGCAGCCAAGGGGACAGGGAGAACACTGAAGCTTTCTTT. Residues: CASSQGDRENTEAFF.

This clone was counted only a few times. The chain couples TRBV30 to TRBJ2-5; TRBD2 matches at 13 bases. J lost 5 bases, V lost 0 bases, and 3 bases had no gene match. CDR3 length: 15 residues. Germline lookup yields CDR1 GTSNPN and CDR2 SVGIG (reference sequence). CDR3 sequence reads: CAWSVGLAGAETQYF. CDR3 DNA sequence: TGTGCCTGGAGTGTCGGACTAGCGGGGGCTGAGACCCAGTACTTC.

The chain couples TRBV14 to TRBJ2-7; D gene unclear. This CDR3 contains 12 residues. V lost 1 base, J lost 4 bases, and 5 bases lay in between. The germline V gene has CDR1 SGHDN and CDR2 FVKESK. The CDR3 DNA is TGTGCCAGCAGCCAAGCCGTTTACGAGCAGTACTTC. Translating gives CASSQAVYEQYF.

The chain recombines TRBV10-3 with TRBJ2-3; possibly TRBD2 for D (5 bases). This CDR3 is built from 17 residues. Germline V gene data show CDR1 as ENHRY and CDR2 as SYGVKD. V was cut by 3 bases and J by 0 bases, with 16 bases left in between. The CDR3 loop is CAISDEGGRSSTDTQYF. For the CDR3, the DNA is TGTGCCATCAGTGATGAGGGCGGCAGGTCGAGCACAGATACGCAGTATTTT.

This chain joins TRBV25-1 and TRBJ1-5; no definite D call. The germline V gene has CDR1 MGHDK and CDR2 SYGVNS. The CDR3 spans 13 residues. V was trimmed by 3 bases and J by 5 bases, leaving 8 bases between them. CDR3 amino acids: CASSDNSYQPQHF. The CDR3 DNA is TGTGCCAGCAGTGACAACTCTTATCAGCCCCAGCATTTT.

This rearrangement joins TRBV19 to TRBJ1-6; 7 bases align to TRBD1. V lost 7 bases and J lost 9; bases outside the gene matches: 9. CDR1 and CDR2 from the germline V gene are LNHDA and SQIVND (reference sequence). This CDR3 is built from 14 residues. The CDR3 nucleotides read TGTGCCAGTATCCAGGGGGACTTCGGTTCACCCCTCCACTTT. It encodes CASIQGDFGSPLHF. Looking up the rest from reference TRBV19 and TRBJ1-6 gives the full variable domain: DGGITQSPKYLFRKEGQNVTLSCEQNLNHDAMYWYRQDPGQGLRLIYYSQIVNDFQKGDIAEGYSVSREKKESFPLTVTSAQKNPTAFYLCASIQGDFGSPLHFGNGTRLTVT.

The gene calls are TRBV5-1 and TRBJ2-5, with 8 positions matching TRBD1. The V and J ends lost 4 bases and 2 bases, in that order; junction bases with no gene match: 13. CDR1 is SGHRS and CDR2 is YFSETQ in the germline V gene. The CDR3 covers 17 residues. CDR3 bases: TGCGCCAGCAGCGGAGGCGCAGGGGGCGCGGGGCAAGAGACCCAGTACTTC. It specifies CASSGGAGGAGQETQYF.

The table lists this clone with a few counts. The chain employs TRBV10-3 and TRBJ2-5, with TRBD2 identical over 8 bases. Germline V gives CDR1 ENHRY, CDR2 SYGVKD. J was trimmed by 0 bases and V by 10 bases; bases with no gene match: 10. The CDR3 contains 15 residues. In DNA form, the CDR3 reads TGTGCCACCCAGGGTACTAGCGGTAACCAAGAGACCCAGTACTTC. Its translation is CATQGTSGNQETQYF.

The chain recombines TRBV5-6 with TRBJ1-4, with TRBD1 identical over 7 bases. Per the germline V gene, CDR1 is SGHDT and CDR2 is YYEEEE. The J segment lost 4 bases and the V segment lost 4 bases, leaving 4 bases of the junction unmatched. The CDR3 is made up of 14 amino acids. CDR3 region: CASSLGQLNEKLFF. The CDR3 DNA is TGTGCCAGCAGCCTGGGACAGCTTAATGAAAAACTGTTTTTT. The full variable domain, its missing parts supplied by reference TRBV5-6 and TRBJ1-4, is DAGVTQSPTHLIKTRGQQVTLRCSPKSGHDTVSWYQQALGQGPQFIFQYYEEEERQRGNFPDRFSGHQFPNYSSELNVNALLLGDSALYLCASSLGQLNEKLFFGSGTQLSVL.

The rearrangement joins TRBV30 to TRBJ1-6, with unresolved D. Looked up from germline, CDR1 is GTSNPN and CDR2 is SVGIG (reference sequence). The CDR3 is 14 residues long. Trimming cost V 1 base and J 10 bases, with 14 bases left between them. DNA of the CDR3: TGTGCCTGGAGTGCCCGCCGGGTGAGGTCACCCCTCCACTTT. Encoded protein: CAWSARRVRSPLHF.

CDR3 in DNA: TGTGCCAGCAGCCGATACCCTAGCGGTACCTACAATGAGCAGTTCTTC. As protein: CASSRYPSGTYNEQFF. The chain recombines TRBV2 with TRBJ2-1; TRBD2 matches at 7 bases. CDR1 is SNHLY, CDR2 FYNNEI, per germline. V gave up 6 bases and J gave up 2 bases; unmatched junction bases: 10. The CDR3 is 16 residues long.

The rearrangement uses TRBV6-5 and TRBJ1-5; D call uncertain. Germline V gives CDR1 MNHEY, CDR2 SVGAGI. Trimming left V 3 bases short and J 7 bases short, with 13 bases between. This CDR3 spans 14 amino acids. The CDR3 sequence: CASSYDGMDQPQHF. The CDR3 DNA reads as TGTGCCAGCAGTTATGATGGAATGGACCAGCCCCAGCATTTT.

This clone was seen a handful of times. The rearrangement uses TRBV29-1 and TRBJ2-4; D is perhaps TRBD1 (5 bases). Germline V CDR1 and CDR2: SQVTM, ANQGSEA. The CDR3 loop spans 13 amino acids. Trimming stripped 4 bases from V and 0 bases from J, with 7 bases between. The CDR3 DNA reads as TGCAGCGTTGGACAGCTAGCCAAAAACATTCAGTACTTC. Residues: CSVGQLAKNIQYF.

This chain uses TRBV29-1 with TRBJ1-1; the D gene is possibly TRBD1 (6 bases). The CDR3 is made up of 16 amino acids. From germline, CDR1 is SQVTM and CDR2 ANQGSEA. Trimming took off 7 bases at V and 0 bases at J, with 21 bases between the two ends. This CDR3 is CSARHRDKSMNTEAFF. In DNA, the CDR3 is TGCAGCGCCCGTCACCGGGACAAGAGCATGAACACTGAAGCTTTCTTT.

The J gene is TRBJ2-1, the V gene TRBV2; D call uncertain. This CDR3 is 13 amino acids long. Trimming took off 5 bases at V and 9 bases at J, with 14 bases between the two ends. The germline V gene has CDR1 SNHLY and CDR2 FYNNEI. CDR3 coding DNA: TGTGCCAGCAGTCCCAGAAATGGGGTTGAGCAGTTCTTC. This codes for CASSPRNGVEQFF.

The chain employs TRBV7-9 and TRBJ2-4; D might be TRBD1 or TRBD2, each matching 5 bases. Germline V lookup: CDR1 SEHNR, CDR2 FQNEAQ (reference sequence). This CDR3 is built from 13 residues. The V gene lost 1 base and the J gene lost 7 bases, with 8 bases spanning the gap. Here the CDR3 reads CASSLGEGNIQYF. The CDR3 DNA is TGTGCCAGCAGCTTAGGAGAGGGGAACATTCAGTACTTC.